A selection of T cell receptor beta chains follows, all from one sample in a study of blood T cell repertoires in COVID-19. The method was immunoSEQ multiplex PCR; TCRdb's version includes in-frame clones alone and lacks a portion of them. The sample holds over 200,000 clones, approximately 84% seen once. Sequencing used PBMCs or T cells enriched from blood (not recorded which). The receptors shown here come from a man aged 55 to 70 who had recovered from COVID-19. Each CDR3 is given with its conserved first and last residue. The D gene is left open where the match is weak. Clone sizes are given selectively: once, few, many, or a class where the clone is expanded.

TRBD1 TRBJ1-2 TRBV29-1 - CSDTIVPGQSHRGYTF TGCAGCGACACAATTGTTCCGGGACAGTCCCATCGAGGCTACACCTTC
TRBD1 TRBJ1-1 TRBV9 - CASSVLGQGDTEAFF TGTGCCAGCAGCGTCCTAGGACAGGGCGACACTGAAGCTTTCTTT
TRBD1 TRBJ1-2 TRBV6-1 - CASSDRTGANYGYTF TGTGCCAGCAGTGATCGGACAGGAGCTAACTATGGCTACACCTTC
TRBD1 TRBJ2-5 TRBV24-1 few CATSPGQGYQETQYF TGTGCCACCAGTCCGGGACAGGGGTACCAAGAGACCCAGTACTTC
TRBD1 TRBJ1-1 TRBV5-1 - CASSLAGDRGTEAFF TGCGCCAGCAGCTTGGCCGGGGACAGGGGTACTGAAGCTTTCTTT
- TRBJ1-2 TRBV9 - CASSVEGASVDGYTF TGTGCCAGCAGCGTAGAAGGGGCCTCAGTGGATGGCTACACCTTC
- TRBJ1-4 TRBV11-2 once CASSPREGANEKLFF TGTGCCAGCAGCCCCCGCGAGGGTGCTAATGAAAAACTGTTTTTT
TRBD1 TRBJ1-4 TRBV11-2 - CASSGRGTGDEKLFF TGTGCCAGCAGCGGACGTGGGACAGGGGATGAAAAACTGTTTTTT
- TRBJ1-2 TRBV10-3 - CAISDWLKGGYTF TGTGCCATCAGTGATTGGCTTAAGGGGGGCTACACCTTC
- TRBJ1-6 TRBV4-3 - CASSQDRRESPLHF TGCGCCAGCAGCCAAGATAGGCGGGAGTCACCCCTCCACTTT
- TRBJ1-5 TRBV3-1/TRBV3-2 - CASSQGQAPNQPQHF TGTGCCAGCAGCCAAGGACAGGCGCCCAATCAGCCCCAGCATTTT
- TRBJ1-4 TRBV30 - CAWSEQGSEKLFF TGTGCCTGGAGTGAACAGGGAAGTGAAAAACTGTTTTTT
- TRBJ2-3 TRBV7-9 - CASSSWGLVADTQYF TGTGCCAGCAGCTCCTGGGGGCTGGTCGCAGATACGCAGTATTTT
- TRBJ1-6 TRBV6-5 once CASSSRQDNSPLHF TGTGCCAGCAGTTCTCGACAGGATAATTCACCCCTCCACTTT
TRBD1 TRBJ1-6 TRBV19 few CASSIAGTGHSPLHF TGTGCCAGTAGTATAGCCGGGACAGGGCATTCACCCCTCCACTTT
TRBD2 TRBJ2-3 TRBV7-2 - CASSPGLAGGDTQYF TGTGCCAGCAGCCCGGGGTTAGCGGGGGGAGATACGCAGTATTTT
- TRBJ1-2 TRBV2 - CASSESGLANYGYTF TGTGCCAGCAGTGAATCAGGGCTAGCTAACTATGGCTACACCTTC
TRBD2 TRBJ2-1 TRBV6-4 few CAIQAGGRYNEQFF TGTGCCATCCAAGCGGGGGGCCGCTACAATGAGCAGTTCTTC
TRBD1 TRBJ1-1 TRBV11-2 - CASTPDRVNTEAFF TGTGCCAGCACCCCCGACAGGGTGAACACTGAAGCTTTCTTT
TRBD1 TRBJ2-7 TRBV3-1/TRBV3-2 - CASSFSTGTAYEQYF TGTGCCAGCAGCTTCTCGACAGGGACCGCCTACGAGCAGTACTTC
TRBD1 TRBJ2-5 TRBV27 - CASSLTGGYQETQYF TGTGCCAGCAGTCTAACAGGGGGGTATCAGGAGACCCAGTACTTC
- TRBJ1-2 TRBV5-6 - CASSQRSDTTGFYGYTF TGTGCCAGCAGCCAGCGCTCCGATACCACAGGTTTCTATGGCTACACCTTC